This T cell receptor (beta chain) was sequenced in a study of T cell responses to AZD1222 COVID-19 vaccine. The protocol was immunoSEQ multiplex PCR, while the TCRdb copy is restricted to in-frame clones and leaves out a portion. The sample holds about 150,000 clones, over 85% seen once. Regarding the study as a whole: White British ancestry dominated among donors, who included more females, and clonal diversity was possibly underestimated. Repertoire collection took place solely once the T cell response had peaked. The study identified only six AZD1222 recipients as seropositive at baseline.

In the case of this clone: Its antigen is unidentified.

The germline V and J ends were trimmed by 3 bases and 2 bases, with 10 bases remaining between them. This CDR3 comprises 14 residues. Per the germline V gene, CDR1 is LGHDT and CDR2 is YNNKEL (reference sequence). The V call is TRBV3-1 (or the pseudogene TRBV3-2), the J call TRBJ1-2, with D perhaps matching TRBD1 (5 bases). The receptor's source is an adult in good health. The sample was peripheral blood, taken on day 0 of AZD1222 vaccination. The CDR3 spells CASSQRDVNYGYTF. The CDR3 coding sequence is TGTGCCAGCAGCCAGCGGGACGTAAACTATGGCTACACCTTC.